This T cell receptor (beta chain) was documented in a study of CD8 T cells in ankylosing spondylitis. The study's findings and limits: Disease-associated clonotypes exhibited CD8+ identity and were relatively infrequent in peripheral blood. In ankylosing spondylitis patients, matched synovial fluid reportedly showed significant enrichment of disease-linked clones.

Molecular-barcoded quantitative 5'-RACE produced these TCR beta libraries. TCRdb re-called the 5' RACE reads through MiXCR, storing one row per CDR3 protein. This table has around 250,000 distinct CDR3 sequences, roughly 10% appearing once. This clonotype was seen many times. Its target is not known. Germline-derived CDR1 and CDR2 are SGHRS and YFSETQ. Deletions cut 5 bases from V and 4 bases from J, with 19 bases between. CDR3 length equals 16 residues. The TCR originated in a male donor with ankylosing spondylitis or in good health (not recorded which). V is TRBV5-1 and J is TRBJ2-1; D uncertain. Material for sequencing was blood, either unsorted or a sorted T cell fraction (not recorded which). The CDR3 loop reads CASSPSYSANYNEQFF. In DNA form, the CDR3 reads TGCGCCAGCAGTCCATCGTACAGCGCCAATTACAATGAGCAGTTCTTC.